This T cell receptor (beta chain) appears in the sequencing data of a study of blood T cell repertoires in COVID-19. Sequencing used immunoSEQ multiplex PCR; TCRdb keeps in-frame clones, though not all of them. The sample holds about 480,000 clones, 88% seen once. The CDR3 contains 15 residues. V shed 1 base and J 4 bases; nucleotides not matched to a gene: 7. CDR1 SGHVS and CDR2 FQNEAQ come from the germline V gene. The V gene is TRBV7-8, the J gene TRBJ2-7; 7 bases are a match to TRBD2. This TCR was sampled from an older woman who had recovered from COVID-19. Material: PBMCs or T cells enriched from blood (not recorded which). The chain's CDR3 is CASSLVDGGSYEQYF. The CDR3 nucleotides read TGTGCCAGCAGCTTAGTAGACGGGGGGAGTTACGAGCAGTACTTC.